This TCR beta chain was obtained from a study of blood T cell repertoires in COVID-19. At the level of the study: Nucleic acid was either cDNA or gDNA, and it came from T cells, B-cell-depleted T cells, or PBMCs.

Patients of the Seattle cohort, enrolled during active infection, were followed longitudinally. Authors' data handling: Estimation of nucleated cell counts was performed using reference gene primer amplification. Some clones are missing from TCRdb's copy, which holds only in-frame ones; the method was immunoSEQ multiplex PCR. The DNA gave D and trimming, while V, J and clone size come from that table. The sample holds over 150,000 clones, 80% to 85% seen once. The receptor's source is a woman in her forties with COVID-19, enrolled during active disease. Sequenced input: peripheral blood.

The CDR3 coding sequence is TGTGCCAGCAGTCCCCGGCGGCCGAATGAGCAGTTCTTC. Amino acids: CASSPRRPNEQFF. The chain combines TRBV2 with TRBJ2-1; D is unclear. Germline CDR1 and CDR2: SNHLY and FYNNEI. The CDR3 runs to 13 residues. Trimming took off 5 bases at V and 7 bases at J, with 12 bases between the two ends.